This T cell receptor beta chain appears in the sequencing data of a study of blood T cell repertoires in COVID-19. Method: immunoSEQ multiplex PCR; TCRdb's copy keeps in-frame clones and lacks some. The data hold around 330,000 clones, with over 75% observed a single time. Germline CDR1 and CDR2: LGHDT and YNNKEL (reference sequence). The junction had 1 base not matched to a gene; V was cut back by 4 bases and J by 8 bases. This CDR3 region has 11 residues. The J gene is TRBJ1-1, the V gene TRBV3-1 (or the pseudogene TRBV3-2), with 7 bases lining up with TRBD1. The specimen sequenced was peripheral blood. The sequence derives from a woman aged 45-60 years with active or convalescent COVID-19. The CDR3 sequence: CASSLTGEAFF. In DNA form, the CDR3 reads TGTGCCAGCAGCCTGACAGGGGAAGCTTTCTTT.